One and the same sample provided the 5 T cell receptor beta chains below, sequenced in a study of OX40 agonist ivuxolimab in advanced cancers. Data came from immunoSEQ multiplex PCR; TCRdb stores just in-frame clones and leaves some out. The sample lists over 9,500 clones, more than 80% seen once, with over 65% in the top ten. The sample in question was CD4+ or CD8+ T cells sorted from blood, obtained in a trial of the OX40 agonist ivuxolimab. These receptors came from an adult with an advanced solid tumor such as melanoma, head and neck, liver or kidney cancer.

This sequence joins TRBV5-1 and TRBJ2-7, with 9 bases matching TRBD1. Germline V lookup: CDR1 SGHRS, CDR2 YFSETQ. V dropped 3 bases and J dropped 4; count of bases not matched to a gene: 5. The CDR3 extends over 14 amino acids. CDR3 sequence reads: CASSWGQGGYEQYF. The CDR3 DNA reads TGCGCCAGCAGCTGGGGACAGGGCGGGTACGAGCAGTACTTC.

The chain is built from TRBV9 and TRBJ2-1; 10 positions agree with TRBD2. This CDR3 has 16 amino acids. V dropped 0 bases and J dropped 1; count of bases not matched to a gene: 1. Germline V gene sequence: CDR1 SGDLS, CDR2 YYNGEE. CDR3 in amino acids: CASSVEAGGSYNEQFF. The DNA for the CDR3 is TGTGCCAGCAGCGTAGAAGCGGGAGGGTCCTACAATGAGCAGTTCTTC.

The rearrangement uses TRBV9 and TRBJ1-6, with D possibly being TRBD1 (6 bases). V lost 0 bases to trimming and J lost 5 bases, with 12 bases between them. CDR1 is SGDLS and CDR2 is YYNGEE in the germline V gene. The CDR3 contains 16 residues. CDR3 nucleotide sequence: TGTGCCAGCAGCGTAGGGGGGGGGCCGGATAATTCACCCCTCCACTTT. Translated, it gives CASSVGGGPDNSPLHF.

This chain joins TRBV18 and TRBJ1-1; D is possibly TRBD1 (5 bases). CDR1 is KGHSH, CDR2 LQKENI, per germline. V lost 1 base and J 3 bases, leaving 9 bases between the germline ends. The CDR3 is 14 amino acids. Here the CDR3 reads CASSPQGLYTEAFF. In DNA, the CDR3 is TGTGCCAGCTCACCACAGGGGTTGTACACTGAAGCTTTCTTT.

This chain links TRBV7-3 with TRBJ2-7; possibly TRBD2 for D (5 bases). CDR3 length: 15 amino acids. V was pared by 0 bases and J by 5 bases, with 14 bases between. The germline V gene has CDR1 SGHTA and CDR2 FQGTGA. CDR3 DNA sequence: TGTGCCAGCAGCTTAACAGGGAGCACTGGGGACGAGCAGTACTTC. It translates to CASSLTGSTGDEQYF.